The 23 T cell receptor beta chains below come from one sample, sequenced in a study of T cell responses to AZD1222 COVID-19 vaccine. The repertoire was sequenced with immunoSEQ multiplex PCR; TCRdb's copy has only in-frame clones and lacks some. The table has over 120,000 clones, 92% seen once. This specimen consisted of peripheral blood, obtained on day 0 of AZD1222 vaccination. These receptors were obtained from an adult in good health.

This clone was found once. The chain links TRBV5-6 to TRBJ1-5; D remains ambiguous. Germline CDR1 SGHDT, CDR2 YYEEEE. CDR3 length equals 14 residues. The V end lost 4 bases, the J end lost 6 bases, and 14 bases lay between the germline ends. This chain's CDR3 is CASSLGSTAQPQHF. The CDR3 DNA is TGTGCCAGCAGCCTGGGGAGCACCGCTCAGCCCCAGCATTTT.

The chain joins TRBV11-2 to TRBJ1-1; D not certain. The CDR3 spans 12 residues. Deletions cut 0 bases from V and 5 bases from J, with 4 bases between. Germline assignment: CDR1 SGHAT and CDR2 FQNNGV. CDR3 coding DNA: TGTGCCAGCAGCTTAGAAAGGACTGAAGCTTTCTTT. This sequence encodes CASSLERTEAFF.

In DNA form, the CDR3 reads TGCGCCAGCAGCGGAAGTGCGGGACCGCCGTACTATAATTCACCCCTCCACTTT. It specifies CASSGSAGPPYYNSPLHF. The chain combines TRBV4-1 with TRBJ1-6; D may be TRBD1 (5 bases). The V end was cut by 5 bases, the J end by 3 bases, with 20 bases between. The CDR3 consists of 18 residues. CDR1 is MGHRA, CDR2 YSYEKL, per germline.

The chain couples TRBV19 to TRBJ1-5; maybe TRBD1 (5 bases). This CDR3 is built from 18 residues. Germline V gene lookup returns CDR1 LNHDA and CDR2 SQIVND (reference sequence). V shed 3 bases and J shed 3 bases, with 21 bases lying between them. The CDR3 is CASSMKSGFRDANQPQHF. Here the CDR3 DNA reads TGTGCCAGTAGTATGAAATCGGGGTTTAGGGACGCCAATCAGCCCCAGCATTTT. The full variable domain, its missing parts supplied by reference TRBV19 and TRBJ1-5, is DGGITQSPKYLFRKEGQNVTLSCEQNLNHDAMYWYRQDPGQGLRLIYYSQIVNDFQKGDIAEGYSVSREKKESFPLTVTSAQKNPTAFYLCASSMKSGFRDANQPQHFGDGTRLSIL.

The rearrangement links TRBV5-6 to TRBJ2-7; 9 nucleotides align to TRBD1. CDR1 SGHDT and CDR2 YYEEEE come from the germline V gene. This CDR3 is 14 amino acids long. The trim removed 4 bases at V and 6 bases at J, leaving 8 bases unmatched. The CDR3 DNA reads TGTGCCAGCAGCCCGAACAGGGGGCAGGGCGAGCAGTACTTC. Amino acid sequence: CASSPNRGQGEQYF.

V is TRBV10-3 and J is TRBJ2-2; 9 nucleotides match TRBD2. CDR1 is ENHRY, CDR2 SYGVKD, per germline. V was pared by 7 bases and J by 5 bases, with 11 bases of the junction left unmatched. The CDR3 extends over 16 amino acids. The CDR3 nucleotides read TGTGCCATCACCAAGGATAGCGGGAGAAATACCGGGGAGCTGTTTTTT. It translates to CAITKDSGRNTGELFF.

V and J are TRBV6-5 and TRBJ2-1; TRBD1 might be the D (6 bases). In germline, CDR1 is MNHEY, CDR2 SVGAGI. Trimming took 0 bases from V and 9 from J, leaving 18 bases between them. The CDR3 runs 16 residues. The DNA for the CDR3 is TGTGCCAGCAGTTACTCGGTCAGGGGTAGAACCGGTGAGCAGTTCTTC. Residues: CASSYSVRGRTGEQFF.

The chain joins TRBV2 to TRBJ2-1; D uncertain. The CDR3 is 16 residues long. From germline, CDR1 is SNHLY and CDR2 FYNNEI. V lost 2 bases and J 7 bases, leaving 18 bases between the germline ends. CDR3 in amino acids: CASSEIVLGRRNEQFF. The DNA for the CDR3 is TGTGCCAGCAGTGAAATAGTATTGGGCCGACGGAATGAGCAGTTCTTC.

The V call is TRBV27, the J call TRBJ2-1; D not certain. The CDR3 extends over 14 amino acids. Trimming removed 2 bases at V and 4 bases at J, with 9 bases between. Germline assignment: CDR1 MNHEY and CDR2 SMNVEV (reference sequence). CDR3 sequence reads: CASSLLPRYNEQFF. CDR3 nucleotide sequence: TGTGCCAGCAGTTTACTGCCTAGATACAATGAGCAGTTCTTC.

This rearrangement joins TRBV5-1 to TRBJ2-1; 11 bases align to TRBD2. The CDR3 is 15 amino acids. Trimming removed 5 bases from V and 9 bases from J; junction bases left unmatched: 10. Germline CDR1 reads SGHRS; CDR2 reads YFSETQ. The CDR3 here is CASRLAGERGGEQFF. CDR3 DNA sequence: TGCGCCAGCAGACTAGCGGGAGAGAGGGGAGGTGAGCAGTTCTTC.

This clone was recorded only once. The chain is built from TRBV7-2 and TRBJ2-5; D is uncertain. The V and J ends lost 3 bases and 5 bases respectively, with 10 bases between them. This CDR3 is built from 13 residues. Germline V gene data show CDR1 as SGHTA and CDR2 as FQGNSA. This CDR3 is CASSLLNRETQYF. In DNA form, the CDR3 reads TGTGCCAGCAGCTTGCTAAATCGGGAGACCCAGTACTTC.

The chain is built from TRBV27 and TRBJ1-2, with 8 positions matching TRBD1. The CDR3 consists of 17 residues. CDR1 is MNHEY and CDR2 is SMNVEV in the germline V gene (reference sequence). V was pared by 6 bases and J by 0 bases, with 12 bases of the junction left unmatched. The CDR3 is CASSSGTGGPANYGYTF. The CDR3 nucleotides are TGTGCCAGCAGCTCCGGGACAGGTGGGCCGGCTAACTATGGCTACACCTTC.

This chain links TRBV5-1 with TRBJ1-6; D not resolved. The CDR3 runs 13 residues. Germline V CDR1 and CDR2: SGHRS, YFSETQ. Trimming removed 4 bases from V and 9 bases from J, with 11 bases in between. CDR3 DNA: TGCGCCAGCAGCACCGATAGCGGTTCACCCCTCCACTTT. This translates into CASSTDSGSPLHF.

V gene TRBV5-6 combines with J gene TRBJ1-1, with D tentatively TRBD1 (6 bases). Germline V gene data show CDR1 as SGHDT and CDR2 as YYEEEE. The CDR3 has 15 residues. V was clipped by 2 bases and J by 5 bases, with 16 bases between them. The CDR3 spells CASSFGAGAGTEAFF. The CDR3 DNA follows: TGTGCCAGCAGCTTCGGAGCAGGGGCGGGAACTGAAGCTTTCTTT. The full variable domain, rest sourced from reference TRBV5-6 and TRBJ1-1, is DAGVTQSPTHLIKTRGQQVTLRCSPKSGHDTVSWYQQALGQGPQFIFQYYEEEERQRGNFPDRFSGHQFPNYSSELNVNALLLGDSALYLCASSFGAGAGTEAFFGQGTRLTVV.

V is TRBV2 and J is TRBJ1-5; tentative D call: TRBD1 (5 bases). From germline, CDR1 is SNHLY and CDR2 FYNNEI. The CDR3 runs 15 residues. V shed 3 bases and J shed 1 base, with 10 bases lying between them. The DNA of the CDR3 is TGTGCCAGCAGTGACAGGGCGATAAGCAATCAGCCCCAGCATTTT. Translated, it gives CASSDRAISNQPQHF.

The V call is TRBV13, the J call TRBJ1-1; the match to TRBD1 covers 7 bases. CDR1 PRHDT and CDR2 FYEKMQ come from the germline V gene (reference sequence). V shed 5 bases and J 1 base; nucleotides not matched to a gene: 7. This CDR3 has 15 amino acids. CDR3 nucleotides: TGTGCCAGCAGCCCGAGCCACAGGGGGAACACTGAAGCTTTCTTT. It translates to CASSPSHRGNTEAFF.

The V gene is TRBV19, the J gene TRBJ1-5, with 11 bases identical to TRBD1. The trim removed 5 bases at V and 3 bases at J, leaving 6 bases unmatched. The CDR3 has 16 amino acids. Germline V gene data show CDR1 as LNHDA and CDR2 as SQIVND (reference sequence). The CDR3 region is CASSYRDRGYNQPQHF. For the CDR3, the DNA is TGTGCCAGTAGTTACCGGGACAGGGGGTACAATCAGCCCCAGCATTTT.

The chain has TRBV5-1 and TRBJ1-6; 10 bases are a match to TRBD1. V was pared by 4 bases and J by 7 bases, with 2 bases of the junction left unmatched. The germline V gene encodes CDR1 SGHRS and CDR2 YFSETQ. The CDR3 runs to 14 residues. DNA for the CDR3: TGCGCCAGCAGCCGGGGACAGGGGAATTCACCCCTCCACTTT. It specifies CASSRGQGNSPLHF.

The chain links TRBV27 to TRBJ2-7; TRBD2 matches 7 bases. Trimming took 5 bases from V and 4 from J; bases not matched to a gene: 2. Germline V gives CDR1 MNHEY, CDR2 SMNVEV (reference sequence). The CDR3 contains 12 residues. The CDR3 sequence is CASSHGGYEQYF. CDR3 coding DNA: TGTGCCAGCAGTCACGGGGGGTACGAGCAGTACTTC.

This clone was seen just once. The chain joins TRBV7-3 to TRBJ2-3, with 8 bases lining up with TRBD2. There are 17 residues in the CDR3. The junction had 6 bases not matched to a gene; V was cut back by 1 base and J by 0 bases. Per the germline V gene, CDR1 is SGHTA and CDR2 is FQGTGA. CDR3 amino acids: CASSLIGTSGSTDTQYF. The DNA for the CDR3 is TGTGCCAGCAGCTTAATCGGAACTAGCGGAAGCACAGATACGCAGTATTTT.

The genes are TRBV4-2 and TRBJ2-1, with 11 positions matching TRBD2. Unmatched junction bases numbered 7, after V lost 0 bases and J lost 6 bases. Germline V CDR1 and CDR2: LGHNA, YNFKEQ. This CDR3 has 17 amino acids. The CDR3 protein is CASSQEGLAAGGNEQFF. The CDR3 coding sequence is TGTGCCAGCAGCCAAGAGGGACTAGCGGCGGGAGGCAATGAGCAGTTCTTC.

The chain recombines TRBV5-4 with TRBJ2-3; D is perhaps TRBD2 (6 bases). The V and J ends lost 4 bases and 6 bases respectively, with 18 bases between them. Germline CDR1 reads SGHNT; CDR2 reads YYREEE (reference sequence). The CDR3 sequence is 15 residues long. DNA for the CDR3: TGTGCCAGCAGCCCTAGCAAGGGACTGGCTGATACGCAGTATTTT. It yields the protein CASSPSKGLADTQYF.

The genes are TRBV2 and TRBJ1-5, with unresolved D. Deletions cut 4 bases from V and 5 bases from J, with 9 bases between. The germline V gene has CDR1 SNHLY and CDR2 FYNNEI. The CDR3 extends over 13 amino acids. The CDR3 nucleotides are TGTGCCAGCAGTGGGGAAGGAGATCAGCCCCAGCATTTT. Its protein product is CASSGEGDQPQHF. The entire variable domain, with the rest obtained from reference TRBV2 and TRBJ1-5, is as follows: EPEVTQTPSHQVTQMGQEVILRCVPISNHLYFYWYRQILGQKVEFLVSFYNNEISEKSEIFDDQFSVERPDGSNFTLKIRSTKLEDSAMYFCASSGEGDQPQHFGDGTRLSIL.